This record covers a single T cell receptor beta chain. The antigen remains unidentified. Version v3.0 of the immunoSEQ assay ran at survey level. Profiled with immunoSEQ multiplex PCR; TCRdb holds only in-frame clones, not every one. The sample holds around 20,000 clones, 87% seen once. The data originate from a study of long-term antiretroviral therapy in people with HIV. Trimming took 3 bases from V and 0 from J, leaving 5 bases between them. The CDR3 is 13 residues long. CDR1 is LNHDA, CDR2 SQIVND, per germline (reference sequence). Study results and limitations: Repertoires in HIV (unlike those of controls) had narrower CDR3 length ranges. Someone took the blood between about 2003 and 2018, maybe while older ART regimens were in use.

This sequence joins TRBV19 and TRBJ2-5; no clear D. The starting material was unsorted PBMCs, obtained around 2.7 years after starting antiretroviral therapy. This TCR was recovered from a woman between 50 and 59 years old with HIV. CDR3 in amino acids: CASSMDDQETQYF. The DNA for the CDR3 is TGTGCCAGTAGTATGGATGACCAAGAGACCCAGTACTTC.